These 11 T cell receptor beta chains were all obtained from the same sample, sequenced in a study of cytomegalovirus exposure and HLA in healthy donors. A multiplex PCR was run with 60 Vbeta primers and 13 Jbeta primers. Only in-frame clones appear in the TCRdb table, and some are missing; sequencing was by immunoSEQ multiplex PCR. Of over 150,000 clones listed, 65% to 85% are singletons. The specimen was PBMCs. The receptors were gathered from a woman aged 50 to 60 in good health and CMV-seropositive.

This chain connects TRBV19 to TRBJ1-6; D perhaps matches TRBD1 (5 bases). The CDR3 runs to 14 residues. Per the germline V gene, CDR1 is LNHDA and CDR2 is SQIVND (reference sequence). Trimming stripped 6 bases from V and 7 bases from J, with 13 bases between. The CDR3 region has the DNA TGTGCCAGTAGACAGGAGGGAACAAATTCACCCCTCCACTTT. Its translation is CASRQEGTNSPLHF.

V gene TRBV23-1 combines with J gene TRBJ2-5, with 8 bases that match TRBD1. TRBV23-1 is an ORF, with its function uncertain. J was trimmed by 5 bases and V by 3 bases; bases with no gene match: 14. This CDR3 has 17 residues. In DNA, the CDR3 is TGCGCCAGCAGTCACCCCGCGGCAGGGGGCTCGAGGGAGACCCAGTACTTC. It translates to CASSHPAAGGSRETQYF.

This CDR3 is CASSQDPRAPYEQYF. CDR3 sequence (DNA): TGCGCCAGCAGCCAAGATCCGCGGGCCCCCTACGAGCAGTACTTC. J is TRBJ2-7 and V is TRBV4-3; the D gene is possibly TRBD2 (5 bases). This CDR3 contains 15 residues. Germline-derived CDR1 and CDR2 are LGHNA and YSLEER. The germline V and J ends were trimmed by 0 bases and 2 bases, with 11 bases remaining between them.

The CDR3 DNA sequence: TGCGCCAGCAGCCAATTGTTGTCAGGGCTTTCGATCGACAATGAGCAGTTCTTC. As protein: CASSQLLSGLSIDNEQFF. The chain couples TRBV4-3 to TRBJ2-1; D may be TRBD1 (5 bases). The CDR3 has 18 amino acids. Trimming removed 2 bases at V and 5 bases at J, with 22 bases between. Germline V gene data show CDR1 as LGHNA and CDR2 as YSLEER.

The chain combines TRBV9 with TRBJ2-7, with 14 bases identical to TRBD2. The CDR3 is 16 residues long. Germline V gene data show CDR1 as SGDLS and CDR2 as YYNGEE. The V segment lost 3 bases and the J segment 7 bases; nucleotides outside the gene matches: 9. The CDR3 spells CASSADSGLAGVEQYF. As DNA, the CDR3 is TGTGCCAGCAGCGCCGACTCGGGACTAGCGGGAGTAGAGCAGTACTTC.

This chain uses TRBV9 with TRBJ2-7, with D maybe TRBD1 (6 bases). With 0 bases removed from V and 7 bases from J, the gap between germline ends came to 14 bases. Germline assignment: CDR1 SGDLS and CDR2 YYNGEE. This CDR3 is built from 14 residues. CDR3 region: CASSVGGGHSEQYF. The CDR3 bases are TGTGCCAGCAGCGTAGGAGGGGGTCACTCGGAGCAGTACTTC.

The CDR3 here is CASSDCRPGTGDYNEQFF. DNA for the CDR3: TGCGCCAGCAGTGACTGTCGGCCCGGGACAGGTGACTACAATGAGCAGTTCTTC. The rearrangement joins TRBV10-1 to TRBJ2-1, with TRBD1 identical over 8 bases. There are 18 residues in the CDR3. CDR1 is WNHNN and CDR2 is SYGVQD in the germline V gene (reference sequence). V shed 3 bases, J shed 3 bases, and the junction held 13 bases outside the gene matches.

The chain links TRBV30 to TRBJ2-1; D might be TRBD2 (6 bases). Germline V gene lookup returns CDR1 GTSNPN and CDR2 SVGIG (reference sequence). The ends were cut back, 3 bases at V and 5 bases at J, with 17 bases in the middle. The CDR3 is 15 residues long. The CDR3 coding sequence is TGTGCCTGGAGCCCGGGACTCCGCGTCAACAATGAGCAGTTCTTC. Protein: CAWSPGLRVNNEQFF.

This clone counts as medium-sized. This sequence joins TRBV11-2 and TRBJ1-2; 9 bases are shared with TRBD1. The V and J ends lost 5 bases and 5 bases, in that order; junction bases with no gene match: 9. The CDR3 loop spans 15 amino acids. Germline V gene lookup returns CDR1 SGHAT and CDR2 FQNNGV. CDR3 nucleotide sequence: TGTGCCAGCAGCCCCTTAGCCGGGACAGGGTATGGCTACACCTTC. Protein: CASSPLAGTGYGYTF.

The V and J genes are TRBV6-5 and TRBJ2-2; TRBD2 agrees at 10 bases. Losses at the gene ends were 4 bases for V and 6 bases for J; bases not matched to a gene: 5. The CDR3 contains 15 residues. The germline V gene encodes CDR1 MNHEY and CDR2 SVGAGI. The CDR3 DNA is TGTGCCAGCAGTTCACTAGCGGGGACCGCCGGGGAGCTGTTTTTT. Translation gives CASSSLAGTAGELFF.

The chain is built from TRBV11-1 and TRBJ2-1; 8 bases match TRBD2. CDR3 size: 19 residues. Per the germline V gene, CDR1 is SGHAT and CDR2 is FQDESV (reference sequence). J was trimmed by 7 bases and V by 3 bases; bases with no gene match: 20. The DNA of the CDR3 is TGTGCCAGCAGCTTTAATGGGCTGTTATGGTCGGGAGGGAGGAATGAGCAGTTCTTC. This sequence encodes CASSFNGLLWSGGRNEQFF.